A single sample gave rise to the 31 T cell receptor beta chains below, sequenced in a study of T-cell reconstitution after alpha-beta-depleted transplantation in children. Unique molecular identifiers were incorporated during preparation of the TCRbeta library. TCRdb independently ran MiXCR on the PCR reads; one entry per CDR3 protein. The top ten clones hold over 0.95% of a sample with around 600,000 distinct CDR3 sequences, roughly 17% of them seen once. The material was PBMCs from the stem cell graft donor, obtained from the stem cell graft. Every receptor here comes from a human donor who donated a stem cell graft to a child with acute myeloid leukemia.

The chain combines TRBV6-5 with TRBJ2-2, with 8 bases identical to TRBD2. The J segment lost 6 bases and the V segment lost 6 bases, leaving 15 bases of the junction unmatched. This CDR3 region has 17 residues. Germline-derived CDR1 and CDR2 are MNHEY and SVGAGI. The CDR3 sequence: CASSYGRGGLEAGELFF. CDR3 sequence (DNA): TGTGCCAGCAGCTACGGGAGGGGGGGCCTGGAAGCCGGGGAGCTGTTTTTT.

This clonotype showed up many times. The chain uses TRBV7-2 and TRBJ2-1; 11 nucleotides match TRBD2. The junction had 5 bases not matched to a gene; V was cut back by 6 bases and J by 4 bases. There are 15 residues in the CDR3. Per germline, CDR1 SGHTA and CDR2 FQGNSA. CDR3 sequence reads: CASSILAGDYNEQFF. CDR3 sequence (DNA): TGTGCCAGCAGTATACTAGCGGGGGATTACAATGAGCAGTTCTTC.

This clonotype was found many times. V usage is TRBV7-8 and J usage is TRBJ1-2; D gene uncertain. Germline V gives CDR1 SGHVS, CDR2 FQNEAQ. Between the trimmed V and J ends, which lost 1 base and 8 bases, there was a span of 11 bases. The CDR3 totals 13 residues. Here the CDR3 reads CASSLDLSGGYTF. The CDR3 region has the DNA TGTGCCAGCAGCTTAGATCTGTCTGGGGGCTACACCTTC. Drawing the rest from reference TRBV7-8 and TRBJ1-2, the complete variable domain is GAGVSQSPRYKVAKRGQDVALRCDPISGHVSLFWYQQALGQGPEFLTYFQNEAQLDKSGLPSDRFFAERPEGSVSTLKIQRTQQEDSAVYLCASSLDLSGGYTFGSGTRLTVV.

The chain has TRBV7-8 and TRBJ1-1; the D is unclear. In germline, CDR1 is SGHVS, CDR2 FQNEAQ. CDR3 length: 16 amino acids. V lost 2 bases to trimming and J lost 0 bases, with 13 bases between them. The CDR3 here is CASSLWSGNLNTEAFF. The CDR3 bases are TGTGCCAGCAGCTTATGGTCCGGGAACTTGAACACTGAAGCTTTCTTT.

This clonotype showed up just a few times. The CDR3 bases are TGTGCCAGCAGCTTTGGACAGGGCGACCTCTATGGCTACACCTTC. Protein product: CASSFGQGDLYGYTF. J is TRBJ1-2 and V is TRBV11-2, with 8 bases identical to TRBD1. Germline CDR1 and CDR2: SGHAT and FQNNGV. The CDR3 has 15 residues. With 3 bases clipped from V and 4 bases from J, the junction kept 7 bases outside the gene matches.

This clonotype was picked up a small number of times. The rearrangement links TRBV29-1 to TRBJ1-2; a possible D gene is TRBD1 (6 bases). V lost 3 bases to trimming and J lost 0 bases, with 17 bases between them. Germline V lookup: CDR1 SQVTM, CDR2 ANQGSEA. The CDR3 totals 16 residues. CDR3 nucleotide sequence: TGCAGCGTTGAGGGTGTGGGCAGGGGTGCTAACTATGGCTACACCTTC. Its protein product is CSVEGVGRGANYGYTF. Filled out from reference TRBV29-1 and TRBJ1-2, the complete variable domain reads SAVISQKPSRDICQRGTSLTIQCQVDSQVTMMFWYRQQPGQSLTLIATANQGSEATYESGFVIDKFPISRPNLTFSTLTVSNMSPEDSSIYLCSVEGVGRGANYGYTFGSGTRLTVV.

This clonotype has just a few counts. The V call is TRBV7-9, the J call TRBJ2-1; D gene uncertain. Germline values: CDR1 SEHNR, CDR2 FQNEAQ (reference sequence). The V end lost 4 bases, the J end lost 12 bases, and 16 bases lay between the germline ends. The CDR3 spans 13 residues. CDR3 region: CASSSNPWVGQFF. The CDR3 DNA is TGTGCCAGCAGCTCAAATCCTTGGGTAGGGCAGTTCTTC.

As concerns this clonotype: A read error may be the cause here, since a much bigger clone is one base away. The V call is TRBV20-1, the J call TRBJ1-4; possibly TRBD1 for D (5 bases). The CDR3 totals 13 residues. CDR1 DFQATT and CDR2 SNEGSKA come from the germline V gene (reference sequence). CDR3 nucleotide sequence: TGCAGTGCTAGAATAGGGGCCCACGAAAACCTGTTTTTT. Translated: CSARIGAHENLFF.

The chain joins TRBV7-2 to TRBJ2-3, with 7 bases that match TRBD1. The germline gives CDR1 SGHTA, CDR2 FQGNSA. The CDR3 extends over 14 amino acids. V trimming: 2 bases; J trimming: 3 bases; junction bases outside the gene matches: 2. The chain's CDR3 is CASSLPQGTDTQYF. For the CDR3, the DNA is TGTGCCAGCAGCTTACCACAGGGGACAGATACGCAGTATTTT.

In its sample, this clonotype was seen many times. V gene TRBV29-1 combines with J gene TRBJ2-5; a possible D gene is TRBD1 (6 bases). This CDR3 has 14 amino acids. Trimming shortened V by 4 bases and J by 3 bases, and 15 bases separated the two germline ends. Germline values: CDR1 SQVTM, CDR2 ANQGSEA. CDR3 sequence reads: CSVGNRAREETQYF. The CDR3, as DNA: TGCAGCGTTGGGAACAGGGCGAGGGAAGAGACCCAGTACTTC. The complete variable domain, with remaining parts taken from reference TRBV29-1 and TRBJ2-5, reads SAVISQKPSRDICQRGTSLTIQCQVDSQVTMMFWYRQQPGQSLTLIATANQGSEATYESGFVIDKFPISRPNLTFSTLTVSNMSPEDSSIYLCSVGNRAREETQYFGPGTRLLVL.

This clonotype showed up just a few times. The chain employs TRBV7-2 and TRBJ2-1; 8 nucleotides line up with TRBD2. This CDR3 region has 15 residues. Germline-derived CDR1 and CDR2 are SGHTA and FQGNSA. V shed 5 bases, J shed 4 bases, and the junction held 7 bases outside the gene matches. The CDR3 is CASSLRSGGYNEQFF. CDR3 bases: TGTGCCAGCAGCCTACGGAGCGGGGGATACAATGAGCAGTTCTTC.

This chain uses TRBV5-6 with TRBJ2-3; 7 bases line up with TRBD1. The CDR3 contains 15 residues. Germline CDR1 and CDR2: SGHDT and YYEEEE. V shed 0 bases and J 6 bases; nucleotides not matched to a gene: 7. Here the CDR3 DNA reads TGTGCCAGCAGCTTGGGAGGGGGCGATTGGGATACGCAGTATTTT. Its protein is CASSLGGGDWDTQYF.

V usage is TRBV18 and J usage is TRBJ2-1; 9 nucleotides line up with TRBD2. After removal of 3 bases from V and 4 bases from J, the junction contained 16 bases not matched to a gene. The CDR3 is made up of 19 amino acids. Germline V gene lookup returns CDR1 KGHSH and CDR2 LQKENI. CDR3 nucleotides: TGTGCCAGCTCACCGGAGTATGGGCTAGCGGGGAATTGGTACAATGAGCAGTTCTTC. Its protein product is CASSPEYGLAGNWYNEQFF.

This clonotype was seen ten or more times. For the CDR3, the DNA is TGTGCCAGCAGTTCGCCGGGACAGGGCTTCTACGAGCAGTACTTC. Amino acids: CASSSPGQGFYEQYF. The V and J genes are TRBV12-3 or TRBV12-4 and TRBJ2-7; 9 bases align to TRBD1. The CDR3 consists of 15 residues. With 4 bases clipped from V and 3 bases from J, the junction kept 7 bases outside the gene matches.

This clonotype has more than one count but fewer than ten. The CDR3 here is CASSLVVRGGEAFF. CDR3 nucleotides: TGTGCCAGCAGCTTAGTAGTAAGGGGAGGTGAAGCTTTCTTT. The chain uses TRBV7-2 and TRBJ1-1; tentative D call: TRBD1 (5 bases). Trimming pared 1 base from V and 7 bases from J, leaving 13 bases between. Germline CDR1 reads SGHTA; CDR2 reads FQGNSA. The CDR3 totals 14 residues.

This clonotype was seen many times. This rearrangement joins TRBV29-1 to TRBJ2-2; a weak D match, TRBD1 (6 bases). The ends were cut back, 5 bases at V and 3 bases at J, with 13 bases in the middle. The CDR3 loop spans 14 amino acids. The germline V gene encodes CDR1 SQVTM and CDR2 ANQGSEA. Here the CDR3 reads CSVSMAGDTGELFF. The CDR3 region has the DNA TGCAGCGTTTCAATGGCAGGGGACACCGGGGAGCTGTTTTTT.

This clonotype was observed at least ten times. The chain uses TRBV12-3 or TRBV12-4 and TRBJ2-7; 8 nucleotides line up with TRBD1. This CDR3 comprises 13 residues. With 7 bases clipped from V and 2 bases from J, the junction kept 4 bases outside the gene matches. In nucleotides, the CDR3 is TGTGCCAGCACGTCGACAGGGGCCTACGAGCAGTACTTC. Amino acids: CASTSTGAYEQYF.

This clonotype came up a few times. The rearrangement uses TRBV12-3 or TRBV12-4 and TRBJ2-5; 11 nucleotides match TRBD2. With 5 bases clipped from V and 7 bases from J, the junction kept 3 bases outside the gene matches. CDR3 length equals 13 residues. CDR3 region: CASSPSGGWTQYF. The DNA for the CDR3 is TGTGCCAGCAGTCCTAGCGGGGGGTGGACCCAGTACTTC.

This clonotype was counted between two and nine times. This chain uses TRBV24-1 with TRBJ1-1; D not resolved. The length of the CDR3 is 12 residues. Trimming took 2 bases from V and 11 from J, leaving 11 bases between them. CDR1 KGHDR and CDR2 SFDVKD come from the germline V gene. The CDR3 protein is CATSDSKGQAFF. In DNA form, the CDR3 reads TGTGCCACCAGTGATTCCAAGGGTCAGGCTTTCTTT.

This clonotype was picked up a small number of times. The chain uses TRBV5-5 and TRBJ2-1; D not resolved. The CDR3 is made up of 14 amino acids. Germline V gives CDR1 SGHKS, CDR2 YYEKEE (reference sequence). V was shortened by 2 bases and J by 7 bases, with 13 bases between the two germline ends. The CDR3 nucleotides read TGTGCCAGCAGCTTACCCGACCCTGGGAATGAGCAGTTCTTC. As protein: CASSLPDPGNEQFF.

This clonotype was seen more than once but under ten times. V is TRBV11-2 and J is TRBJ2-1, with D possibly matching TRBD1 (6 bases). Germline assignment: CDR1 SGHAT and CDR2 FQNNGV. CDR3 length: 17 residues. Trimming pared 1 base from V and 9 bases from J, leaving 22 bases between. The CDR3 loop reads CASSLVSWSSQGGEQFF. The CDR3 DNA sequence: TGTGCCAGCAGCTTAGTTTCGTGGAGCTCACAGGGCGGTGAGCAGTTCTTC.

At least ten counts were recorded for this clonotype. V gene TRBV29-1 combines with J gene TRBJ1-5; D remains unclear. Germline-derived CDR1 and CDR2 are SQVTM and ANQGSEA. V dropped 4 bases and J dropped 4 bases, with 11 bases sitting between them. The CDR3 has 13 amino acids. Written as DNA, the CDR3 is TGCAGCGTTGCCTTCGGTGGGAATCAGCCCCAGCATTTT. Protein sequence: CSVAFGGNQPQHF.

This clonotype was observed many times. The genes are TRBV6-1 and TRBJ1-3; 7 nucleotides line up with TRBD1. Looked up from germline, CDR1 is MNHNS and CDR2 is SASEGT. CDR3 size: 15 residues. Unmatched junction bases numbered 7, after V lost 7 bases and J lost 1 base. As DNA, the CDR3 is TGTGCCAGCACCCCGGACAGGCGATCTGGAAACACCATATATTTT. It codes for CASTPDRRSGNTIYF.

This clonotype was seen repeatedly, ten times or more. The chain carries TRBV12-3 or TRBV12-4 and TRBJ2-3; D could derive from TRBD1 or TRBD2 (6 bases each). V was shortened by 7 bases and J by 1 base, with 12 bases between the two germline ends. There are 14 residues in the CDR3. CDR3 loop: CASNTRGGTDTQYF. Here the CDR3 DNA reads TGTGCCAGCAATACAAGGGGGGGCACAGATACGCAGTATTTT.

The genes are TRBV12-3 or TRBV12-4 and TRBJ1-1; 7 nucleotides line up with TRBD1. V shed 3 bases, J shed 5 bases, and the junction held 3 bases outside the gene matches. The CDR3 has 13 residues. The chain's CDR3 is CASSFHRGTEAFF. As DNA, the CDR3 is TGTGCCAGCAGTTTTCACAGGGGAACTGAAGCTTTCTTT.

As DNA, the CDR3 is TGTGCCAGCAGTCGGGACCAGAAGAGCTTAAATGAGCAGTTCTTC. It specifies CASSRDQKSLNEQFF. The rearrangement links TRBV12-3 or TRBV12-4 to TRBJ2-1; D may be TRBD1 or TRBD2 (5 bases each). Trimming cost V 5 bases and J 7 bases, with 18 bases left between them. CDR3 length equals 15 residues.

The table lists this clonotype with a few counts. The rearrangement joins TRBV7-9 to TRBJ1-1; D gene uncertain. V shed 6 bases and J shed 2 bases, with 13 bases lying between them. Germline loops: CDR1 SEHNR, CDR2 FQNEAQ (reference sequence). This CDR3 has 14 residues. The chain's CDR3 is CASRPEGSNTEAFF. CDR3 DNA: TGTGCCAGCAGGCCCGAAGGGAGTAACACTGAAGCTTTCTTT.

This clonotype was seen a handful of times. CDR3: CASSPGGGFTQPQHF. CDR3 DNA sequence: TGTGCCAGCTCCCCTGGGGGAGGATTCACTCAGCCCCAGCATTTT. The rearrangement uses TRBV7-2 and TRBJ1-5; TRBD1 is a possible D gene (5 bases). Trimming took off 8 bases at V and 6 bases at J, with 20 bases between the two ends. This CDR3 is 15 amino acids long. Germline V gives CDR1 SGHTA, CDR2 FQGNSA.

This clonotype has only a few counts. CDR3 DNA sequence: TGTGCCAGCCCACCCCGGGGGAGCTCCTACAATGAGCAGTTCTTC. It translates to CASPPRGSSYNEQFF. This sequence joins TRBV28 and TRBJ2-1, with D tentatively TRBD2 (6 bases). V was pared by 8 bases and J by 0 bases, with 14 bases between. Germline V lookup: CDR1 MDHEN, CDR2 SYDVKM. This CDR3 contains 15 residues.

V usage is TRBV28 and J usage is TRBJ2-5; D may be TRBD1 or TRBD2 (5 bases each). The CDR3 is 15 residues long. With 8 bases removed from V and 0 bases from J, the gap between germline ends came to 16 bases. Germline assignment: CDR1 MDHEN and CDR2 SYDVKM. The CDR3, as DNA: TGTGCCAGCCATAAGGGACCCATACACCAAGAGACCCAGTACTTC. It specifies CASHKGPIHQETQYF.

This clonotype was detected only a few times. This chain joins TRBV12-3 or TRBV12-4 and TRBJ2-3, with D perhaps matching TRBD1 (6 bases). V was cut by 10 bases and J by 5 bases, with 28 bases left in between. CDR3 length: 17 amino acids. CDR3 region: CAITSTEWGREEDTQYF. CDR3 DNA sequence: TGTGCCATCACTTCCACCGAATGGGGGCGTGAAGAAGATACGCAGTATTTT.